A selection of T cell receptor beta chains follows, all from one sample in a study of blood T cell repertoires in COVID-19. Using immunoSEQ multiplex PCR, the repertoire was profiled, and TCRdb retains in-frame clones only, with some absent. The table records around 76,000 clones, 65% to 90% of them present only once. The source material was peripheral blood. Source of these receptors: a man aged 30 to 45 with COVID-19, enrolled during active disease. Both conserved end residues are part of each CDR3. Each record gives: clone size, V gene, D gene, J gene, CDR3 DNA, CDR3 protein. A D gene is named only where the DNA matches it firmly. Size is stated for part of the rows, as once, few or many counts, or as a class when the clone is expanded.

>-|TRBV30|TRBD1|TRBJ1-5
TGTGCCTGTGGGACAGGGGGCCGGAATCAGCCCCAGCATTTT
CACGTGGRNQPQHF
>-|TRBV3-1/TRBV3-2|-|TRBJ2-7
TGTGCCAGCAGCCAGGAACTAGGGCTTACCCCCCTCTTC
CASSQELGLTPLF
>-|TRBV20-1|TRBD1|TRBJ1-5
TGCAGTGCTAGTTTAGCAGGGGGTCGCAGCAATCAGCCCCAGCATTTT
CSASLAGGRSNQPQHF
>-|TRBV2|-|TRBJ1-5
TGTGCCAGCGCCTCGAGGGATCAGCCCCAGCATTTT
CASASRDQPQHF
>-|TRBV3-1/TRBV3-2|-|TRBJ1-2
TGTGCCAGCAGCCCCGGGGGGCGCGGCTATGGCTACACCTTC
CASSPGGRGYGYTF
>once|TRBV28|-|TRBJ1-2
TGTGCCAGCAGCAAGAGAAACTATGGCTACACCTTC
CASSKRNYGYTF
>-|TRBV9|-|TRBJ2-7
TGTGCCAGCAGCCCAAAGGCCCAGGGGTCCTACGAGCAGTACTTC
CASSPKAQGSYEQYF
>-|TRBV9|-|TRBJ1-1
TGTGCCAGCAGCGTAGGGGGGGACACTGAAGCTTTCTTT
CASSVGGDTEAFF
>-|TRBV28|TRBD2|TRBJ2-1
TGTGCCAGCAGTTCCTTAACCGGGACTAAACCTTACAATGAGCAGTTCTTC
CASSSLTGTKPYNEQFF
>-|TRBV28|-|TRBJ1-2
TGTGCCAGCAGTGGGGGCTACTATGGCTACACCTTC
CASSGGYYGYTF
>-|TRBV5-5|TRBD1|TRBJ2-1
TGTGCCAGCACCATGAGGACAGGGGGTAACAATGAGCAGTTCTTC
CASTMRTGGNNEQFF
>many|TRBV19|-|TRBJ2-5
TGTGCCAGTTCCCCCCGACGGGGGGCAGAGACCCAGTACTTC
CASSPRRGAETQYF
>-|TRBV18|TRBD1|TRBJ1-1
TGTGCCAGCTCGAAACAGGGGTCCACTGAAGCTTTCTTT
CASSKQGSTEAFF
>-|TRBV27|-|TRBJ1-2
TGTGCCAGCAGTCCCGTCCCTATTCGGGGCTACACCTTC
CASSPVPIRGYTF
>-|TRBV2|-|TRBJ2-5
TGTGCCAGCAGTGGACTTAGAGAGACCCAGTACTTC
CASSGLRETQYF
>-|TRBV28|TRBD2|TRBJ2-1
TGTGCCAGCAGTTTAGGGCCGGGACTAGCGGGAGAGGGATTAAGCAATGAGCAGTTCTTC
CASSLGPGLAGEGLSNEQFF
>-|TRBV30|TRBD1|TRBJ2-2
TGTGCCTGGAGTGCCTTGACAGGGGGGCCCGGGGAGCTGTTTTTT
CAWSALTGGPGELFF
>-|TRBV24-1|-|TRBJ2-1
TGTGCCACCAGTGACCTGAATACATACAATGAGCAGTTCTTC
CATSDLNTYNEQFF
>-|TRBV6-5|TRBD2|TRBJ2-7
TGTGCCAGCAGTAGTTACATGGGGGGGGGCTACGAGCAGTACTTC
CASSSYMGGGYEQYF
>-|TRBV6-6|-|TRBJ2-3
TGTGCCAGCAGTCCCACGGGTTTACTTGGGAGTTTGGGCACAGATACGCAGTATTTT
CASSPTGLLGSLGTDTQYF
>few|TRBV6-4|TRBD2|TRBJ2-1
TGTGCCAGCAGCCCCGAATATGCTAGCGGGACTGAGCAGTTCTTC
CASSPEYASGTEQFF
>-|TRBV2|TRBD1|TRBJ2-7
TGTGCCAGTGCGGGACAGGGCTACGAGCAGTACTTC
CASAGQGYEQYF
>-|TRBV1|-|TRBJ2-3
TGCACCAGCAGCAAAGAGCGGCGGGAGGGCGGGACAGATACGCAGTATTTT
CTSSKERREGGTDTQYF
>-|TRBV11-2|TRBD1|TRBJ2-7
TGTGCCAGCAGCCCGACAGGGGTCGAGCAGTACTTC
CASSPTGVEQYF
>-|TRBV28|-|TRBJ1-2
TGTGCCAGCAGTTTAAGAGGGTTTGTATATGGCTACACCTTC
CASSLRGFVYGYTF
>-|TRBV6-2/TRBV6-3|TRBD2|TRBJ2-3
TGTGCCAGCAGTCAGAGGACTAGCGGGAGGTTAGATACGCAGTATTTT
CASSQRTSGRLDTQYF
>-|TRBV5-5|TRBD2|TRBJ2-7
TGTGCCAGCAGCGCCAATAGCGGGAGGAGCTCCTACGAGCAGTACTTC
CASSANSGRSSYEQYF
>-|TRBV20-1|-|TRBJ1-1
TGCAGTGCTAGTAGGCGGATGAACACTGAAGCTTTCTTT
CSASRRMNTEAFF
>-|TRBV1|-|TRBJ2-7
TGCACCAGCAGCCCTACAGGGGGGATTCCCTACGAGCAGTACTTC
CTSSPTGGIPYEQYF
>once|TRBV2|-|TRBJ1-3
TGTGCCAGCAGTGGCGATCCTGGAAACACCATATATTTT
CASSGDPGNTIYF
>-|TRBV19|TRBD1|TRBJ2-5
TGTGCCAGTAAGAGGACAGGGGGGGAGACCCAGTACTTC
CASKRTGGETQYF
>-|TRBV28|TRBD1|TRBJ1-2
TGTGCCAGCAGTTTACGGGACAGGGGTAACTATGGCTACACCTTC
CASSLRDRGNYGYTF
>-|TRBV28|TRBD2|TRBJ2-7
TGTGCCAGCAGTCCTGCCGGGGCCGGCCGGGGGGGCGAGCAGTACTTC
CASSPAGAGRGGEQYF
>-|TRBV3-1/TRBV3-2|-|TRBJ2-7
TGTGCCAGCAGCCAAGATCCCGGCTACGAGCAGTACTTC
CASSQDPGYEQYF
>-|TRBV18|-|TRBJ1-5
TGTGCCAGCTCACCTGGGGGAGGTAGCAATCAGCCCCAGCATTTT
CASSPGGGSNQPQHF
>-|TRBV5-1|-|TRBJ1-1
TGCGCCAGCAGCTTGGTTTGGCAGGGGACTGAAGCTTTCTTT
CASSLVWQGTEAFF
>once|TRBV3-1/TRBV3-2|TRBD1|TRBJ1-2
TGTGCCAGCAGCCAAGATTTGGCAGGGGGTGGCTACACCTTC
CASSQDLAGGGYTF
>-|TRBV28|-|TRBJ1-2
TGTGCCAGCAGTACCGGGGTTGATGGCTACACCTTC
CASSTGVDGYTF
>-|TRBV9|TRBD1|TRBJ1-4
TGTGCCAGCACCAGGGGGGAGGTAACTAATGAAAAACTGTTTTTT
CASTRGEVTNEKLFF
>few|TRBV10-1|-|TRBJ2-7
TGCGCCAGCAGTGGGACAATGGGAGAGCAGTACTTC
CASSGTMGEQYF
>-|TRBV28|-|TRBJ2-7
TGTGCCAGCAGCCCTCCTGCGGTGTCCTACGAGCAGTACTTC
CASSPPAVSYEQYF
>-|TRBV21-1|-|TRBJ2-3
TGTGCCAGCAGCAAGGAACAGAGCACAGATACGCAGTATTTT
CASSKEQSTDTQYF
>-|TRBV6-2/TRBV6-3|-|TRBJ2-1
TGTGCCAGCAGTAACCCCCTGGGCATACCCTCCTACAATGAGCAGTTCTTC
CASSNPLGIPSYNEQFF
>-|TRBV10-2|-|TRBJ1-2
TGCGCCAGCAGTGAGTCGCGTCAGGGAAGATATGGCTACACCTTC
CASSESRQGRYGYTF
>-|TRBV12-3/TRBV12-4|-|TRBJ2-7
TGTGCCAGCAGCCTCCCCCCCCACGAGCAGTACTTC
CASSLPPHEQYF
>-|TRBV5-4|-|TRBJ1-2
TGTGCCAGCAGCCCCCGGGGGGGCTATGGCTACACCTTC
CASSPRGGYGYTF
>-|TRBV10-3|-|TRBJ2-3
TGTGCCATCAGACCCGGGGGAACAGATACGCAGTATTTT
CAIRPGGTDTQYF
>-|TRBV11-2|TRBD2|TRBJ2-5
TGTGCCAGCAGCTTAAGCGGGAGGGCCTTAGAGACCCAGTACTTC
CASSLSGRALETQYF
>-|TRBV28|-|TRBJ1-6
TGTGCCAGCAGTTCTCCACGGGGGGAGGGGTATAATTCACCCCTCCACTTT
CASSSPRGEGYNSPLHF
>-|TRBV20-1|-|TRBJ1-1
TGCAGTGCTAGTGCACAGCCAATGAACACTGAAGCTTTCTTT
CSASAQPMNTEAFF
>-|TRBV4-1|TRBD2|TRBJ2-6
TGCGCCAGCAGCCAAGAAATAGCGGGGAACTCTGGGGCCAACGTCCTGACTTTC
CASSQEIAGNSGANVLTF
>-|TRBV3-1/TRBV3-2|TRBD1|TRBJ2-5
TGTGCCAGCAGCCAAGGGACAGGGAACGAAGAGACCCAGTACTTC
CASSQGTGNEETQYF